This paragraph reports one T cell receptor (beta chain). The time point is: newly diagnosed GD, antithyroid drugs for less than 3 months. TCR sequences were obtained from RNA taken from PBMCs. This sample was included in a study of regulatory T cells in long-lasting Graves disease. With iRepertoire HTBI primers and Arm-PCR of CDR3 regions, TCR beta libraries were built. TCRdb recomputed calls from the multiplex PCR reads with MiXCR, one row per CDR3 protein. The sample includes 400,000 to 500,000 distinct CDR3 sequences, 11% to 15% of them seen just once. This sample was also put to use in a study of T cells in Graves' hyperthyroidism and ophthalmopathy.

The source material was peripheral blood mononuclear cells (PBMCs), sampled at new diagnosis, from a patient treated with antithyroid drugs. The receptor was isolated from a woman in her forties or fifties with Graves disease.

In DNA form, the CDR3 reads TGCGCCAGCAGCTTGGGAGGGAGTGGGTCCTACAATGAGCAGTTCTTC. This gives the protein CASSLGGSGSYNEQFF. J is TRBJ2-1 and V is TRBV5-1, with D possibly matching TRBD2 (5 bases). The germline V and J ends were trimmed by 0 bases and 1 base, with 11 bases remaining between them. The CDR3 is 16 residues long. Germline values: CDR1 SGHRS, CDR2 YFSETQ.